This T cell receptor (beta chain) originates from a study of T cell repertoires in cytomegalovirus infection (dated by TCRdb to 2018 to 2020). In terms of the full investigation: Alongside well-studied HLA-B-restricted epitopes, the peptide stimulations were aimed at recently identified HLA-C-restricted CMV epitopes, whose presentation resists viral immunomodulation. The HLA type of each donor mattered for the analysis, because public TCR beta signatures pointed to carriage of CMV infection along with the matching HLA type.

Taken with the paper, the label for treatment or condition translates to: in vitro stimulation with specific CMV peptide epitopes to enrich CMV-specific T cells. This clonotype was counted ten times or more. What antigen it recognizes has not been identified. No clone much larger than this one lies a single base away; base qualities are absent. Overall results and qualifications from the work: The ex vivo response was dominated by HLA-C-restricted CMV-specific TCR beta clonotypes, which also provided the single most frequent clonotype in two of eight donors. Cumulative frequency of public TCR beta family members discriminated carriers of CMV infection plus the relevant HLA type in this cohort and an independent 352-donor cohort.

The junction shows trimming of 5 bases on V and 7 bases on J, plus 15 bases between the germline ends. CDR1 SGHVS and CDR2 FNYEAQ are derived from the germline V gene. Reading from cysteine to phenylalanine, the CDR3 counts 14 amino acids. The read is trimmed to its CDR3 DNA, 42 bases read in frame from base 1. Reads for this sample came from an Illumina HiSeq 1500. In TCRdb, the public reads were trimmed at Q25 with fastp and aligned with MiXCR, with productive beta chains retained. One record per CDR3 amino acid sequence lists the most common genes and DNA. In all, the sample holds some 700,000 distinct CDR3 sequences, and 33% of those were seen once. About 20% of the sample rests with the top ten.

This specimen was cultured PBMCs, taken from culture after CMV antigen stimulation. The clonotype comes from a human donor in good health (CMV status not recorded). Some clones in this sample may be carry-over from other donors' samples. Recombination joined TRBV7-6 with TRBJ1-5, and the D gene may be TRBD1, 5 bases matching. The CDR3 reads as follows: CASSPGGRGQPQHF. The DNA is as follows: TGTGCCAGCAGCCCCGGGGGTCGGGGGCAGCCCCAGCATTTT.